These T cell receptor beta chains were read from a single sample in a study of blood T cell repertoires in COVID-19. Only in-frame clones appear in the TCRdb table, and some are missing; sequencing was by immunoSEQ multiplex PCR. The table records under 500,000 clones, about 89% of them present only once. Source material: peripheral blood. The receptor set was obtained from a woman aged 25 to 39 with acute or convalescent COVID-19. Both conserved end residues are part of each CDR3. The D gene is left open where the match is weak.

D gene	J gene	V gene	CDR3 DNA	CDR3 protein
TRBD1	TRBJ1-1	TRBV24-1	TGTGCCACCAGTGACCCCGGGACAGGCAAAGCTTTCTTT	CATSDPGTGKAFF
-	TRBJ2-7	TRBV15	TGTGCCACCGGTGGACAAGCCCCCTACGAGCAGTACTTC	CATGGQAPYEQYF
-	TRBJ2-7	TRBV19	TGTGCCAGTAGTCCCTTCCGGACAAGTTACGAGCAGTACTTC	CASSPFRTSYEQYF
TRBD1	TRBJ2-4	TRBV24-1	TGTGCCACCAGTGCCCGACAGGGTTTAAACATTCAGTACTTC	CATSARQGLNIQYF
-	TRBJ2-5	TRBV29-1	TGCAGCGTTGTCAGGGGCGTTGGGCAAGAGACCCAGTACTTC	CSVVRGVGQETQYF
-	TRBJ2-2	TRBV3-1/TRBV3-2	TGTGCCAGCAGCCAAGAGGGGGCCTACACCGGGGAGCTGTTTTTT	CASSQEGAYTGELFF
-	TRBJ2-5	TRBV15	TGTGCCACCAGCAGAGATAGGAGGGGTTGGAACCAAGAGACCCAGTACTTC	CATSRDRRGWNQETQYF
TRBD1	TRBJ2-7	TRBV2	TGTGCCACCAAGCTTAAGGGACAGGCCTATACCGATCAGTACTTC	CATKLKGQAYTDQYF
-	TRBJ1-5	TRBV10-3	TGTGCCATCAGTTCTACTGGACGGGGTAATCAGCCCCAGCATTTT	CAISSTGRGNQPQHF
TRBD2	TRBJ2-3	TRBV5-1	TGCGCCAGCAGCTCACGACCGGAGCGGGGGGGCCTGATAGATACGCAGTATTTT	CASSSRPERGGLIDTQYF